This TCR beta chain was recorded in a study of identical twins. This clonotype was seen ten or more times. V was clipped by 6 bases and J by 5 bases, with 10 bases between them. Germline V lookup: CDR1 SNHLY, CDR2 FYNNEI. CDR3 length equals 12 residues. TCRdb redid the calling of the 5' RACE reads with MiXCR, one entry per CDR3 protein. The table lists about 720,000 distinct CDR3 sequences, 15% to 20% of them singletons, with around 12% in the top ten. These data are also associated with another study on T cells expressing NK-cell markers. That source reports: Sequencing of TCR beta repertoires drew on sorted CD3+CD56+NKG2C+, CD3+CD56+NKG2C- and CD3+CD56-NKG2C+ T cells. Most of the eight sequenced donors tested HCMV-seropositive; one tested seronegative. Top CD8+ clonotypes included the dominant CD3+CD56+NKG2C+ clonotypes in six donors.

V and J are TRBV2 and TRBJ2-5; possible D gene TRBD2, 5 bases. Sequenced sample: PBMCs. This TCR came from a woman aged 18-29 years in good health. The CDR3: CASREVGETQYF. The CDR3 nucleotides are TGTGCCAGCAGGGAGGTAGGGGAGACCCAGTACTTC.